This T cell receptor beta chain comes out of a study of blood T cells in healthy people across ages. Study-level background: Capture via template switching afforded approximately one barcoded beta molecule per two T cells.

Together with a sample-barcoded 5' primer, a J-beta primer mix was included in a second PCR lasting about 6 to 11 cycles. Paired-end reads containing CDR3 totaled no fewer than 3 million for each sample. Each CDR3 protein is one row after TCRdb ran MiXCR on the 5' RACE reads. Of about 720,000 distinct CDR3 sequences listed, about a fifth are singletons. Concerning this clonotype itself: Its cognate antigen is unknown.

CDR3 size: 19 residues. The germline CDR1 and CDR2 sequences are SGHVS and FNYEAQ. The V gene lost 5 bases and the J gene lost 0 bases, with 23 bases spanning the gap. Findings and caveats of the study: Age showed a roughly linear inverse relationship with TCR beta diversity per million T cells.

What was sequenced was blood. This chain uses TRBV7-6 with TRBJ1-5, with D uncertain. The sequence derives from a man between 65 and 79 years old in good health. CDR3 amino acids: CASSKTWRPTFYSNQPQHF. The CDR3, as DNA: TGTGCCAGCAGCAAAACATGGAGACCAACTTTTTATAGCAATCAGCCCCAGCATTTT.